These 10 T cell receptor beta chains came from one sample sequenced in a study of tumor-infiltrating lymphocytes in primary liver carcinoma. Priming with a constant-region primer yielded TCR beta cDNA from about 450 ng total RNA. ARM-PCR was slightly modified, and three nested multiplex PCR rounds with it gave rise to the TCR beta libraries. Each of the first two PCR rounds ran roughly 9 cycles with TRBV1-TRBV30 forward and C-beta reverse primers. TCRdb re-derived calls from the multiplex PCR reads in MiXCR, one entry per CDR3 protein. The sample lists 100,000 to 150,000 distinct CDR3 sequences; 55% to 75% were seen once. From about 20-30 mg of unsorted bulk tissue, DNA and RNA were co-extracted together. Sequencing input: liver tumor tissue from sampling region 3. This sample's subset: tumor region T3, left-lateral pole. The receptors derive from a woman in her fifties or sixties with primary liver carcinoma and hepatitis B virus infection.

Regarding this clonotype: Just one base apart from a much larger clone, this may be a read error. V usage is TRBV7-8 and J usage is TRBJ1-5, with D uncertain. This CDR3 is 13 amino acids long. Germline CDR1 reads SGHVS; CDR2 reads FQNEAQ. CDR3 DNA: TGTGCCAACAGCTTTGATTCCAATCAGCCCCAGCATTTT. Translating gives CANSFDSNQPQHF.

CDR3 amino acids: CASSPGTRRYQPQHF. The CDR3 nucleotides are TGTGCCAGCAGTCCCGGGACAAGGCGCTATCAGCCCCAGCATTTT. This chain joins TRBV12-3 or TRBV12-4 and TRBJ1-5, with TRBD1 as a possible D gene (6 bases). V lost 5 bases to trimming and J lost 5 bases, with 16 bases between them. CDR3 length: 15 amino acids.

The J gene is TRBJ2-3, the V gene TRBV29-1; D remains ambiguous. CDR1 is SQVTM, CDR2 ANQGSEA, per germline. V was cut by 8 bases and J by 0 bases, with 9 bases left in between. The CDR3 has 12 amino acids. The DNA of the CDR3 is TGCAGCAGTGACCCTAGCACAGATACGCAGTATTTT. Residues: CSSDPSTDTQYF.

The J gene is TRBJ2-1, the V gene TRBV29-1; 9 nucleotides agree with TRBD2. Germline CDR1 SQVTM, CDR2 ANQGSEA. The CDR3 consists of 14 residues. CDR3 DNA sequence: TGCAGGGTTCGTGCTAGCGGGAAGTCGGGTGAGCAGTTCTTC. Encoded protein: CRVRASGKSGEQFF.

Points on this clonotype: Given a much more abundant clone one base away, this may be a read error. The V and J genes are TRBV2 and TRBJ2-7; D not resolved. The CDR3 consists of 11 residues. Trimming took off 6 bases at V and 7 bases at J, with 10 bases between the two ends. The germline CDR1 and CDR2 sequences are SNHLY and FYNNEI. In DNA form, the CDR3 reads TGTGCCAGCAGCCTGGGTCTTGAGCAGTACTTC. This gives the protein CASSLGLEQYF.

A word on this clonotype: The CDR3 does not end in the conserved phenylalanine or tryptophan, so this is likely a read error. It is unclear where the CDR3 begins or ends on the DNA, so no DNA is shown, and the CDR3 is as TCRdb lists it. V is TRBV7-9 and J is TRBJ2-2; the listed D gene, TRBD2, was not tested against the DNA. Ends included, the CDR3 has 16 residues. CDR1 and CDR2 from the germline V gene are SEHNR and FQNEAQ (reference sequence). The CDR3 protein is CASSLPGGIDTGELLS.

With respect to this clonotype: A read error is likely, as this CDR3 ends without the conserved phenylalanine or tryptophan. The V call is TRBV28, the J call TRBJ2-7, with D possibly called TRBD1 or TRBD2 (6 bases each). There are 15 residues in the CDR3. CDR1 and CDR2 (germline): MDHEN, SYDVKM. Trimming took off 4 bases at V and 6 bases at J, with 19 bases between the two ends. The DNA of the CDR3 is TGTGCCAGCAGTTCACCGTTTGACGGGGGCATCGAGCAGTACTTA. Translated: CASSSPFDGGIEQYL.

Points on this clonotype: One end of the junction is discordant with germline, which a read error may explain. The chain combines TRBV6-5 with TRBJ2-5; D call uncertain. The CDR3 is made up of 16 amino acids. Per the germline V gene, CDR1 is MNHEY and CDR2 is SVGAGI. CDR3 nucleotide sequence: TGTGCTAGCAGTTACTACTCGTCGCAGTCCCAAGAGGCCCAGTACTTC. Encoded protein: CASSYYSSQSQEAQYF.

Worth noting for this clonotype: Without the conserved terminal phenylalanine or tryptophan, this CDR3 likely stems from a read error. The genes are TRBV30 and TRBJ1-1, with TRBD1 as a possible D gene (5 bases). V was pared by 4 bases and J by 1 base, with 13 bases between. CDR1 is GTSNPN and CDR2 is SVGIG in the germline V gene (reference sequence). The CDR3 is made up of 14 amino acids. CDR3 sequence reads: CAWIAQGTNTEAFS. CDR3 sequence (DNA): TGTGCCTGGATAGCTCAGGGCACGAACACTGAAGCTTTCTCT.

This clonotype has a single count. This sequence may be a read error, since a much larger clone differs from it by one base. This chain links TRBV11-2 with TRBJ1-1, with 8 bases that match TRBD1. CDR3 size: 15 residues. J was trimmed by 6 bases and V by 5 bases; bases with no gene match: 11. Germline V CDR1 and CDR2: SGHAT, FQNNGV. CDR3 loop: CASSRTQGAFAEAFF. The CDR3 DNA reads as TGTGCCAGCAGCCGTACCCAGGGGGCCTTCGCTGAAGCTTTCTTT.